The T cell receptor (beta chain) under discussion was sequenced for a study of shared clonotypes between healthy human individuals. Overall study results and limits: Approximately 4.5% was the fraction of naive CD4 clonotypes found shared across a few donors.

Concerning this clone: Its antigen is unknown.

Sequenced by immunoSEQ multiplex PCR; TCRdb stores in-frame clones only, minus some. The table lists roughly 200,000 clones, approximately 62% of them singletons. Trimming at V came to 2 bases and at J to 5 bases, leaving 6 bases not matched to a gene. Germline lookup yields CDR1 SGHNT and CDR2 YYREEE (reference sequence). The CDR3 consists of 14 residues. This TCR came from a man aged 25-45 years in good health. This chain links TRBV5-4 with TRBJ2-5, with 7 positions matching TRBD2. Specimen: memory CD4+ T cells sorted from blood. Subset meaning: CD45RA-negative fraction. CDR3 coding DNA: TGTGCCAGCAGCTTCTCCAGCGGGAAGGAGACCCAGTACTTC. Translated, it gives CASSFSSGKETQYF.